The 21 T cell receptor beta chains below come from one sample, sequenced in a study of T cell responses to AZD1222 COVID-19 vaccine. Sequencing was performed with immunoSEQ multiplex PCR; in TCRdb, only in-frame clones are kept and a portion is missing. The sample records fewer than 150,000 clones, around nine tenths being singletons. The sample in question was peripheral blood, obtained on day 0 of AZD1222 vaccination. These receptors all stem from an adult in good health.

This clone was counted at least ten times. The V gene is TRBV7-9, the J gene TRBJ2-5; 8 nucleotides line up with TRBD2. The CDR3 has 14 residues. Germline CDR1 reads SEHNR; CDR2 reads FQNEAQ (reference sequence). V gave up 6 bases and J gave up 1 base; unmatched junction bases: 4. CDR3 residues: CASRSSGSQETQYF. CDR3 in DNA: TGTGCCAGCAGATCAAGCGGGAGCCAAGAGACCCAGTACTTC.

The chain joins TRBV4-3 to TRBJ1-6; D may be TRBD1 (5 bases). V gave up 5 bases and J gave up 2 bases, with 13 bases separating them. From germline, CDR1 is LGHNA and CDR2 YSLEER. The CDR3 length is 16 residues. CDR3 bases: TGCGCCAGCAGCTATAGCGGGGACCCCTATAATTCACCCCTCCACTTT. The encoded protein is CASSYSGDPYNSPLHF.

The CDR3 sequence: CASSLVRENQPQHF. CDR3 sequence (DNA): TGTGCCAGCAGTTTGGTCAGGGAGAATCAGCCCCAGCATTTT. The chain has TRBV28 and TRBJ1-5, with D perhaps TRBD1 (5 bases). Trimming removed 3 bases at V and 4 bases at J, with 10 bases between. This CDR3 has 14 residues. In germline, CDR1 is MDHEN, CDR2 SYDVKM.

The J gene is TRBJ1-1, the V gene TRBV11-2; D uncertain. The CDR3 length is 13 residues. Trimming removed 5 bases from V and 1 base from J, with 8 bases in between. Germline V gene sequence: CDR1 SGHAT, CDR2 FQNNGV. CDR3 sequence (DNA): TGTGCCAGCAGCCTAAAACCGAACACTGAAGCTTTCTTT. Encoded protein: CASSLKPNTEAFF.

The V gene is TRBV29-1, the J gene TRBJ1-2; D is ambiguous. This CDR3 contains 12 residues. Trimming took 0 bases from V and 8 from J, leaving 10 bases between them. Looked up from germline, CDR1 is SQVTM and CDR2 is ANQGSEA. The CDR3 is CSVEEALRGYTF. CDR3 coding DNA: TGCAGCGTTGAAGAAGCCCTACGAGGCTACACCTTC.

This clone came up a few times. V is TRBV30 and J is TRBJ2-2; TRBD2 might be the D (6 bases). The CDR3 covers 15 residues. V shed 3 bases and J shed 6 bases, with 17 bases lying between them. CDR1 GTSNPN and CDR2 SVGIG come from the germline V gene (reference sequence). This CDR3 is CAWRRATAGPGELFF. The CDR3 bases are TGTGCCTGGAGACGAGCGACCGCGGGGCCCGGGGAGCTGTTTTTT.

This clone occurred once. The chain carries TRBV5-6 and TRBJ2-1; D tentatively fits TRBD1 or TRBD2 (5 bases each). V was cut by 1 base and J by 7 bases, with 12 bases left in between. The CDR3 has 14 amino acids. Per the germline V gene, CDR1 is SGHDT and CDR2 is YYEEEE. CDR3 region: CASSLRGPQNEQFF. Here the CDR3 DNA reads TGTGCCAGCAGCTTGAGGGGACCGCAAAATGAGCAGTTCTTC.

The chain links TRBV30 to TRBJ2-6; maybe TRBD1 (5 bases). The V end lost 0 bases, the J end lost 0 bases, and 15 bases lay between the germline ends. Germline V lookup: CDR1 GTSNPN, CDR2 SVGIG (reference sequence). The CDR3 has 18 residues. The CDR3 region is CAWSVSGFSLSGANVLTF. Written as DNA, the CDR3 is TGTGCCTGGAGTGTATCAGGGTTCAGCCTCTCTGGGGCCAACGTCCTGACTTTC.

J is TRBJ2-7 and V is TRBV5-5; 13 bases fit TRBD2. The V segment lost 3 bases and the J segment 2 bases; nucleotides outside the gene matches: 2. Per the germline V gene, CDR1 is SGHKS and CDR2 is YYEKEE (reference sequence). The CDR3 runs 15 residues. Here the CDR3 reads CASSWTSGRAYEQYF. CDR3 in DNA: TGTGCCAGCAGCTGGACTAGCGGGAGAGCCTACGAGCAGTACTTC.

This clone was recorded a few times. The CDR3 sequence is CACRDALNYGYTF. In DNA, the CDR3 is TGTGCCTGCCGGGACGCCTTAAACTATGGCTACACCTTC. This sequence joins TRBV30 and TRBJ1-2, with a tentative D call TRBD1 (5 bases). CDR1 and CDR2 from the germline V gene are GTSNPN and SVGIG (reference sequence). The CDR3 length is 13 residues. Trimming pared 6 bases from V and 2 bases from J, leaving 13 bases between.

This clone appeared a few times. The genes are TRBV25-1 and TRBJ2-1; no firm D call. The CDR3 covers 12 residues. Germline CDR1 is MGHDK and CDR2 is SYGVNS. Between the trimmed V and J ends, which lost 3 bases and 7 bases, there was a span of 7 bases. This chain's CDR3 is CASSDNKNEQFF. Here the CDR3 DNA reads TGTGCCAGCAGTGATAATAAGAATGAGCAGTTCTTC.

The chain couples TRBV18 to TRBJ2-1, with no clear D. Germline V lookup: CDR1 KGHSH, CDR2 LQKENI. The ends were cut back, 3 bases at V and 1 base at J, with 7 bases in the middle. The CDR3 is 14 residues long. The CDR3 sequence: CASSPQGSYNEQFF. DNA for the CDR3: TGTGCCAGCTCACCCCAAGGGTCCTACAATGAGCAGTTCTTC.

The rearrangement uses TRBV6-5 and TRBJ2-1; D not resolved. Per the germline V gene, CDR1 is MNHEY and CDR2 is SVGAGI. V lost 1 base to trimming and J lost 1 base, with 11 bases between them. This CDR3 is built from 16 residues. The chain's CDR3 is CASSYYDPGSYNEQFF. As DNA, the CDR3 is TGTGCCAGCAGTTACTATGACCCTGGATCCTACAATGAGCAGTTCTTC.

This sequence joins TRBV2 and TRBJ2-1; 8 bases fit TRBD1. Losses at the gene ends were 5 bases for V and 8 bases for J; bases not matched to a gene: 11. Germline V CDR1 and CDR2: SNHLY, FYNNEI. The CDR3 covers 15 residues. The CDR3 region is CASSHRDRKGDEQFF. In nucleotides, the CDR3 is TGTGCCAGCAGTCACCGGGACAGGAAAGGTGATGAGCAGTTCTTC.

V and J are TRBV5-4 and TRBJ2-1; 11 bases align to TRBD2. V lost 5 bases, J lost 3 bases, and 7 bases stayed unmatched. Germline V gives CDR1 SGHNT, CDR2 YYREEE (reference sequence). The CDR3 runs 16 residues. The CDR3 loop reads CASRPGTSGIYNEQFF. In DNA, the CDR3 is TGTGCCAGCAGGCCCGGGACTAGCGGAATCTACAATGAGCAGTTCTTC. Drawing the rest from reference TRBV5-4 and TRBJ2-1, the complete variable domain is ETGVTQSPTHLIKTRGQQVTLRCSSQSGHNTVSWYQQALGQGPQFIFQYYREEENGRGNFPPRFSGLQFPNYSSELNVNALELDDSALYLCASRPGTSGIYNEQFFGPGTRLTVL.

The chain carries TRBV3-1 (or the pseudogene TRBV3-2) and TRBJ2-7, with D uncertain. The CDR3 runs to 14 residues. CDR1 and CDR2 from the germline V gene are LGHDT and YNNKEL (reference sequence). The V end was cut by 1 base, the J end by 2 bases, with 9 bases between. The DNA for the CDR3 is TGTGCCAGCAGCCAAGGCCAACCCCCCTACGAGCAGTACTTC. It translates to CASSQGQPPYEQYF.

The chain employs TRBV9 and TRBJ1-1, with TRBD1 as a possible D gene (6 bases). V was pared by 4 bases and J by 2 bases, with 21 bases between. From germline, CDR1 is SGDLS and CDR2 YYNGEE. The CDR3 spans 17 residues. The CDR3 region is CASSTIGRPGVNTEAFF. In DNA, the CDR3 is TGTGCCAGCAGCACCATAGGGAGGCCAGGGGTTAACACTGAAGCTTTCTTT.

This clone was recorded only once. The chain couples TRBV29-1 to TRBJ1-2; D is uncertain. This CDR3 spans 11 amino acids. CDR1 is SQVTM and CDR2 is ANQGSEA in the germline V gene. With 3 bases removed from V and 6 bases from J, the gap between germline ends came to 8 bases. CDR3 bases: TGCAGCGTTGACAGGTTCGATGGCTACACCTTC. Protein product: CSVDRFDGYTF.

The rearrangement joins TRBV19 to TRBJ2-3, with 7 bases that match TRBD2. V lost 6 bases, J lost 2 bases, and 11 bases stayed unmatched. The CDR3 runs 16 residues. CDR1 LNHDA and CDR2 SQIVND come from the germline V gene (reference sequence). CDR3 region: CASRRLAASVTDTQYF. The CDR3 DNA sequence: TGTGCCAGTAGGCGACTAGCCGCCTCAGTCACAGATACGCAGTATTTT. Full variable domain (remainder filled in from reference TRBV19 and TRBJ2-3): DGGITQSPKYLFRKEGQNVTLSCEQNLNHDAMYWYRQDPGQGLRLIYYSQIVNDFQKGDIAEGYSVSREKKESFPLTVTSAQKNPTAFYLCASRRLAASVTDTQYFGPGTRLTVL.

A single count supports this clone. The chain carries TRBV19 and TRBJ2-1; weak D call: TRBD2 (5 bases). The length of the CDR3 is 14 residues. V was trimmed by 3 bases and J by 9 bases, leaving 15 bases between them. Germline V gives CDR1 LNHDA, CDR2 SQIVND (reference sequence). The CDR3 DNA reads TGTGCCAGTAGTATTGCCACACTAGGAGGTGAGCAGTTCTTC. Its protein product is CASSIATLGGEQFF.

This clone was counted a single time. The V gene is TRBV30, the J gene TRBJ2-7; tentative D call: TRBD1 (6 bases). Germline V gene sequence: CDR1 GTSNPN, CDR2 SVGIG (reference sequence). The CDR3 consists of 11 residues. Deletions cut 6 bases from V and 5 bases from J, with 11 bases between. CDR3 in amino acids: CACTGFHEQYF. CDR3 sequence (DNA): TGTGCCTGTACAGGGTTTCACGAGCAGTACTTC.